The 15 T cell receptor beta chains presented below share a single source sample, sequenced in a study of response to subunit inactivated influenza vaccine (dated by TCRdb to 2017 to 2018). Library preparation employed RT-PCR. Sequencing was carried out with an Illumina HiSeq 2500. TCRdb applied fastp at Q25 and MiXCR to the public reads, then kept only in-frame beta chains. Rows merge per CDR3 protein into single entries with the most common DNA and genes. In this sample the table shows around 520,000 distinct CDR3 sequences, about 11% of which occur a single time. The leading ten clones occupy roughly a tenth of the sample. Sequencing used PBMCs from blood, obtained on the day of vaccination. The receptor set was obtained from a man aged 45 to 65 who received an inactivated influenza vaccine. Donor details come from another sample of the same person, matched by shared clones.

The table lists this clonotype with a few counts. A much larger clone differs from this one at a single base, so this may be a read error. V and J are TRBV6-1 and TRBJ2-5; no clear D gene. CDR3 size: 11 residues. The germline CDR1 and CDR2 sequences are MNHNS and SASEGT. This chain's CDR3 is CASSHHETQYF. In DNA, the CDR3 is TGTGCCAGCAGTCACCATGAGACCCAGTACTTC.

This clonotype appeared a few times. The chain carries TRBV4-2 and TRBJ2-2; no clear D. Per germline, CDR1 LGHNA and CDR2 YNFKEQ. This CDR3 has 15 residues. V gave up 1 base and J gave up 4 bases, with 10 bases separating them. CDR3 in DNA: TGTGCCAGCAGCCAAGGGGTGCTCTCCACCGGGGAGCTGTTTTTT. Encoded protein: CASSQGVLSTGELFF.

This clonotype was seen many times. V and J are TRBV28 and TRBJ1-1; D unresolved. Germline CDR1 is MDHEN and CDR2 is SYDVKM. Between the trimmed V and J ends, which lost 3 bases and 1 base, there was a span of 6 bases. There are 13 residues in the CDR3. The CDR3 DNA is TGTGCCAGCAGTTTCATGGGGAACACTGAAGCTTTCTTT. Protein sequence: CASSFMGNTEAFF.

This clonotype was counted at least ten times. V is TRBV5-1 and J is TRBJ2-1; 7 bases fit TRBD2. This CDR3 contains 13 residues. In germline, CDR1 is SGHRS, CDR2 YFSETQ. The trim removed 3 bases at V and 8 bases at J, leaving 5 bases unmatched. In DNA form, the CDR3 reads TGCGCCAGCAGCTCGGGGGGTTTCGATGAGCAGTTCTTC. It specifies CASSSGGFDEQFF.

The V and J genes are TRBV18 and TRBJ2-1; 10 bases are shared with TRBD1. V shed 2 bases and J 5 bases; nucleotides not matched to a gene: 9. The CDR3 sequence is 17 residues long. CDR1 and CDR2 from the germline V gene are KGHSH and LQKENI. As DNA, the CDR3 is TGTGCCAGCTCACCAGGAAGCGGGACAGGGGTGCACAATGAGCAGTTCTTC. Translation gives CASSPGSGTGVHNEQFF.

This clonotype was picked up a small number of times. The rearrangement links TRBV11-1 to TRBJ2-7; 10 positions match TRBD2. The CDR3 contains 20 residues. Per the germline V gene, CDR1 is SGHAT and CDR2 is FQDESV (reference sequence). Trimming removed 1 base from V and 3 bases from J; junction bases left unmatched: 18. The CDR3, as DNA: TGTGCCAGCAGCTTAGGGGGGTCTAGCGGGAGCCCCTCTAGGCGCTACGAGCAGTACTTC. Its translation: CASSLGGSSGSPSRRYEQYF.

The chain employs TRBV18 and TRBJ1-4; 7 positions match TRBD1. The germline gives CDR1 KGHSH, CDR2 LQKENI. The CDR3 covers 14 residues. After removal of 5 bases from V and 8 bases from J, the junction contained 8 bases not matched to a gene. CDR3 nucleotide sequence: TGTGCCAGCTCATCCTCAGGGGGAGGAGAAAAACTGTTTTTT. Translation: CASSSSGGGEKLFF.

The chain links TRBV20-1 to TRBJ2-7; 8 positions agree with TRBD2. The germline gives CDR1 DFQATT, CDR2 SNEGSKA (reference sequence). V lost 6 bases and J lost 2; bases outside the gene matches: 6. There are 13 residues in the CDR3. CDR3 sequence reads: CSAVGAGAYEQYF. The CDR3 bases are TGCAGTGCAGTGGGAGCGGGAGCCTACGAGCAGTACTTC.

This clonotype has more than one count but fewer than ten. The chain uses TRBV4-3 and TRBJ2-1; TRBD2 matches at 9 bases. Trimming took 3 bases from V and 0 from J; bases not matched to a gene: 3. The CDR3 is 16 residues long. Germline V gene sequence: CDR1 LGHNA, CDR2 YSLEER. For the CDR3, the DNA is TGCGCCAGCAGCCAGGGGACTAGCTACTCCTACAATGAGCAGTTCTTC. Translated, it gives CASSQGTSYSYNEQFF.

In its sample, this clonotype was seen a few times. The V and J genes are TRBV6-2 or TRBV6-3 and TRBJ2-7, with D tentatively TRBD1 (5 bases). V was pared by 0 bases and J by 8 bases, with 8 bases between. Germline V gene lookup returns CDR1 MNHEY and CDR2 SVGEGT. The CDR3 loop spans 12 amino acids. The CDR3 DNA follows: TGTGCCAGCAGTTACTCGACAGATAAGCAGTACTTC. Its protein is CASSYSTDKQYF.

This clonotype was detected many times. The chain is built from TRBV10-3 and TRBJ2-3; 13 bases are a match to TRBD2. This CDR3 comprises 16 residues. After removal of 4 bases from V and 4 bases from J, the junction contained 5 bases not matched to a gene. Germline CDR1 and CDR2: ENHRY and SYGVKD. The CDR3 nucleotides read TGTGCCATCAGTGGACTAGCGGGAGGTTTAGCAGATACGCAGTATTTT. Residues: CAISGLAGGLADTQYF.

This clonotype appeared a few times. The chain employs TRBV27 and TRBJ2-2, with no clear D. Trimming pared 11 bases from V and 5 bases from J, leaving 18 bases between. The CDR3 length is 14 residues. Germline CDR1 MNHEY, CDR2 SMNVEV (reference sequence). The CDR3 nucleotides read TGTGCCTCCGCCCCCGTTTCCAATACCGGGGAGCTGTTTTTT. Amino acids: CASAPVSNTGELFF.

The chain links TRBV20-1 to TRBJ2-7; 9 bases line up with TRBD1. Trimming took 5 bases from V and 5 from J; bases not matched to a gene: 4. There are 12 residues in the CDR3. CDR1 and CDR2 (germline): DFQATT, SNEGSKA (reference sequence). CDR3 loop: CSADRGSHEQYF. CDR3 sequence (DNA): TGCAGTGCTGACAGGGGGTCCCACGAGCAGTACTTC.

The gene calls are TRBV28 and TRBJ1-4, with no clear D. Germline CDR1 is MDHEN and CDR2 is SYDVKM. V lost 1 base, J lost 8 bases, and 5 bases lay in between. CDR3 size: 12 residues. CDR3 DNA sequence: TGTGCCAGCAGTTTATTTAAGGAAAAACTGTTTTTT. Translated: CASSLFKEKLFF. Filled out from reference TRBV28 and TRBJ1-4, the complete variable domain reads DVKVTQSSRYLVKRTGEKVFLECVQDMDHENMFWYRQDPGLGLRLIYFSYDVKMKEKGDIPEGYSVSREKKERFSLILESASTNQTSMYLCASSLFKEKLFFGSGTQLSVL.

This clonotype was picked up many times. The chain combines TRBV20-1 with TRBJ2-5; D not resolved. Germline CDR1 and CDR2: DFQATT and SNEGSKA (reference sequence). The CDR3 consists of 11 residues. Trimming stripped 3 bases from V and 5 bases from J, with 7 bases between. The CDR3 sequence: CSARISETQYF. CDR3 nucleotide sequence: TGCAGTGCTAGGATATCGGAGACCCAGTACTTC.